The 10 T cell receptor beta chains below were found in one sample sequenced in a study of human T cells and chemical hapten exposure (dated by TCRdb to the early 2020s). The library was obtained by RACE. TCRdb names NextSeq 500 as the instrument used. The public reads were reprocessed in TCRdb via fastp at Q25 and MiXCR, keeping in-frame beta chains. Identical CDR3 proteins give one entry, which carries the most common genes and DNA. The sample records fewer than 400,000 distinct CDR3 sequences, under 8% of which are singletons. Of the sample, about 8% is held by the ten largest clones. This specimen's time point label, per the study, means: patch test 1, 2 weeks after DPC sensitization. In the paper's terms, the treatment or condition label means: therapeutic diphenylcyclopropenone sensitization with weekly scalp DPC. This sample comprised whole blood, obtained in connection with sensitization to the hapten diphenylcyclopropenone (DPC). These receptors all stem from a young woman with alopecia areata. Some clones in this sample may be carry-over from other donors' samples.

At least ten counts were recorded for this clonotype. The gene calls are TRBV6-5 and TRBJ2-3; the D call may be TRBD1 or TRBD2 (5 bases each). Germline CDR1 is MNHEY and CDR2 is SVGAGI. The CDR3 extends over 17 amino acids. Trimming took 4 bases from V and 1 from J, leaving 18 bases between them. In nucleotides, the CDR3 is TGTGCCAGCAGTTCCCTCCCAGGAAGAGGGGGCACAGATACGCAGTATTTT. This sequence encodes CASSSLPGRGGTDTQYF.

This clonotype was seen at least ten times. The chain is built from TRBV6-6 and TRBJ1-5; a weak D match, TRBD1 (6 bases). The CDR3 spans 15 residues. V was pared by 6 bases and J by 4 bases, with 16 bases between. Germline V gene lookup returns CDR1 MNHNY and CDR2 SVGAGI (reference sequence). In nucleotides, the CDR3 is TGTGCCAGCAGGATAACAGGGACTACTAATCAGCCCCAGCATTTT. Amino acid sequence: CASRITGTTNQPQHF.

There are a few counts of this clonotype. The V and J genes are TRBV5-8 and TRBJ1-4; 7 bases are a match to TRBD1. The CDR3 totals 16 residues. In germline, CDR1 is SGHTS, CDR2 YDEGEE. With 1 base clipped from V and 5 bases from J, the junction kept 8 bases outside the gene matches. The CDR3 DNA follows: TGTGCCAGCAGCTTGTTGCCGGGACAGCTCAATGAAAAACTGTTTTTT. Its protein is CASSLLPGQLNEKLFF.

The gene calls are TRBV6-5 and TRBJ1-1; D not certain. V lost 4 bases and J lost 0, with 24 bases in between. From germline, CDR1 is MNHEY and CDR2 SVGAGI. CDR3 length equals 19 residues. The CDR3 DNA is TGTGCCAGCAGTTTAATAACTATGCCGGAGTCCCCTTTGAACACTGAAGCTTTCTTT. This encodes CASSLITMPESPLNTEAFF.

This rearrangement joins TRBV28 to TRBJ1-5, with D unresolved. The CDR3 sequence is 12 residues long. CDR1 is MDHEN and CDR2 is SYDVKM in the germline V gene. V gave up 5 bases and J gave up 9 bases, with 11 bases separating them. The CDR3: CASSLSGRPQHF. The CDR3 region has the DNA TGTGCCAGCAGTCTCTCGGGGAGGCCCCAGCATTTT. Supplemented by reference TRBV28 and TRBJ1-5, the full variable domain reads DVKVTQSSRYLVKRTGEKVFLECVQDMDHENMFWYRQDPGLGLRLIYFSYDVKMKEKGDIPEGYSVSREKKERFSLILESASTNQTSMYLCASSLSGRPQHFGDGTRLSIL.

The table lists this clonotype with a few counts. The V call is TRBV6-2 or TRBV6-3, the J call TRBJ2-7; TRBD1 matches at 7 bases. The CDR3 is 11 amino acids. The germline CDR1 and CDR2 sequences are MNHEY and SVGEGT. J gave up 9 bases and V 2 bases, and 1 base lay outside the gene matches. CDR3 amino acids: CASSYGTVQYF. The CDR3 DNA follows: TGTGCCAGCAGTTACGGGACAGTGCAGTACTTC.

V and J are TRBV20-1 and TRBJ2-7; TRBD1 aligns across 7 bases. The J segment lost 3 bases and the V segment lost 0 bases, leaving 14 bases of the junction unmatched. CDR1 is DFQATT and CDR2 is SNEGSKA in the germline V gene (reference sequence). This CDR3 is 17 amino acids long. The CDR3 DNA reads TGCAGTGCTAGAGATGGGGGTAAGGGGGCGCAGTTCTACGAGCAGTACTTC. Translating gives CSARDGGKGAQFYEQYF.

This clonotype has a handful of counts. V and J are TRBV7-6 and TRBJ2-7, with 10 bases identical to TRBD1. Per the germline V gene, CDR1 is SGHVS and CDR2 is FNYEAQ. The CDR3 loop spans 14 amino acids. With 7 bases clipped from V and 7 bases from J, the junction kept 10 bases outside the gene matches. The chain's CDR3 is CASTRQGARGEQYF. The CDR3 DNA is TGTGCCAGCACCCGACAGGGGGCGCGGGGTGAGCAGTACTTC.

This clonotype has just a few counts. The chain joins TRBV7-6 to TRBJ2-3, with 8 bases that match TRBD1. V gave up 3 bases and J gave up 0 bases; unmatched junction bases: 11. Germline loops: CDR1 SGHVS, CDR2 FNYEAQ. The length of the CDR3 is 18 residues. The CDR3 protein is CASSFKAPDRASTDTQYF. CDR3 DNA sequence: TGTGCCAGCAGCTTCAAGGCCCCGGACAGGGCTAGCACAGATACGCAGTATTTT.

The chain carries TRBV7-3 and TRBJ2-3, with D possibly matching TRBD2 (7 bases). Germline lookup yields CDR1 SGHTA and CDR2 FQGTGA. This CDR3 region has 15 residues. The germline V and J ends were trimmed by 3 bases and 2 bases, with 12 bases remaining between them. The CDR3 bases are TGTGCCAGCAGCTTTACGGGGGGCAACACAGATACGCAGTATTTT. Protein product: CASSFTGGNTDTQYF.